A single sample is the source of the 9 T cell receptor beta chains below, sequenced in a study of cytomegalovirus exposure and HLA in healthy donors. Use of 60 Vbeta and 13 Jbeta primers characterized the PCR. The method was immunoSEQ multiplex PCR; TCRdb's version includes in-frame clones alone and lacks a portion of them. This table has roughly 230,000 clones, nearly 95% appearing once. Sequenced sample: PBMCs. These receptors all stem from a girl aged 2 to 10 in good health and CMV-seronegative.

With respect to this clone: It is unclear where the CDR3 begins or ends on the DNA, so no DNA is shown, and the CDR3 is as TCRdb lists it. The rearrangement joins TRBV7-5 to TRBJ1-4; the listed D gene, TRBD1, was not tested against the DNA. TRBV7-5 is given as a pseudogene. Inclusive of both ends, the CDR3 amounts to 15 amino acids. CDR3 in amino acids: CARSQVGGGSEKLFF.

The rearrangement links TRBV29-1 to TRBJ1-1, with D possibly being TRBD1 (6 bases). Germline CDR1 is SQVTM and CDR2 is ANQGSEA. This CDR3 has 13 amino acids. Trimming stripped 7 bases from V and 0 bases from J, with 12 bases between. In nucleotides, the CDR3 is TGCAGCGCTGTGACAGGCATGAACACTGAAGCTTTCTTT. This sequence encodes CSAVTGMNTEAFF.

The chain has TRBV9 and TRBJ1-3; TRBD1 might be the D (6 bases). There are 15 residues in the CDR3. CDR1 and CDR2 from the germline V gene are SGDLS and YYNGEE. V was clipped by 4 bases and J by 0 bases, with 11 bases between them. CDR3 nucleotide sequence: TGTGCCAGCAGCACGTCGGACAGCTCTGGAAACACCATATATTTT. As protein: CASSTSDSSGNTIYF. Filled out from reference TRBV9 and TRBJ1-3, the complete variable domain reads DSGVTQTPKHLITATGQRVTLRCSPRSGDLSVYWYQQSLDQGLQFLIQYYNGEERAKGNILERFSAQQFPDLHSELNLSSLELGDSALYFCASSTSDSSGNTIYFGEGSWLTVV.

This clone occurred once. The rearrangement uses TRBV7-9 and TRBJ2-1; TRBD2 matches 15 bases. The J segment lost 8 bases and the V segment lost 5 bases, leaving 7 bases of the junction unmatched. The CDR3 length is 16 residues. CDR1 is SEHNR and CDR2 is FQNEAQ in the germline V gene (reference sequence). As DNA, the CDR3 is TGTGCCAGCAGCCCGAGGACTAGCGGGAGGGATGATGAGCAGTTCTTC. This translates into CASSPRTSGRDDEQFF.

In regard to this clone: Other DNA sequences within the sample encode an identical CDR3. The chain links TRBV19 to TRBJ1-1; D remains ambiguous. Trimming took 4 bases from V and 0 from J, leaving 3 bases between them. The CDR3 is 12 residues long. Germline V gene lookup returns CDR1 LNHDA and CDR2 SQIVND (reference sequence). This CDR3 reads CASSSVNTEAFF. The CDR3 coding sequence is TGTGCCAGTAGTAGCGTGAACACTGAAGCTTTCTTT.

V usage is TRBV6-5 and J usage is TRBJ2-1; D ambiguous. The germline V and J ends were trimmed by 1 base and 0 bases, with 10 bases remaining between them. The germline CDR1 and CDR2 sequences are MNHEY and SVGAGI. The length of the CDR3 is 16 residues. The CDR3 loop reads CASSYYPGFSYNEQFF. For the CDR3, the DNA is TGTGCCAGCAGTTACTACCCGGGTTTCTCCTACAATGAGCAGTTCTTC.

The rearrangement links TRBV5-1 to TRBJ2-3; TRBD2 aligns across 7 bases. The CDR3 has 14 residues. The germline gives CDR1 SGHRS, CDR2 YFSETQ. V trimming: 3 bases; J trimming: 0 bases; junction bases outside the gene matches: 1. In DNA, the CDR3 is TGCGCCAGCAGCTCAGCGGGGAGCACAGATACGCAGTATTTT. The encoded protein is CASSSAGSTDTQYF.

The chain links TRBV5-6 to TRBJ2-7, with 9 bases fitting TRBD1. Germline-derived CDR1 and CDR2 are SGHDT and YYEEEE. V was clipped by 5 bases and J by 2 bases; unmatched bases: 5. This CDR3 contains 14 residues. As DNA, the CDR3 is TGTGCCAGCAGTTACGGGACAGGGACCTACGAGCAGTACTTC. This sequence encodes CASSYGTGTYEQYF.

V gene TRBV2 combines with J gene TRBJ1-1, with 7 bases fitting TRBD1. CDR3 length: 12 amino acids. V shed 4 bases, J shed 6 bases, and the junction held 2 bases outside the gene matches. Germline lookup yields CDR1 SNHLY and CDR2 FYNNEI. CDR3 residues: CASSVQGAEAFF. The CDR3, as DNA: TGTGCCAGCAGTGTGCAGGGGGCTGAAGCTTTCTTT.